These 21 T cell receptor beta chains were all obtained from the same sample, sequenced in a study of early T cells in non-severe SARS-CoV-2 infection. TCRdb itself ran the 5' RACE reads through MiXCR, one entry per CDR3 protein. The sample shows tens of thousands of distinct CDR3 sequences, approximately 11% of them seen only once. The source material was whole blood, sampled at baseline. The receptors originated from an adult who was a healthcare worker with PCR-confirmed SARS-CoV-2 infection or an uninfected control (not recorded which).

This clonotype came up many times. The rearrangement uses TRBV6-2 or TRBV6-3 and TRBJ1-1, with a tentative D call TRBD1 (5 bases). V lost 0 bases and J lost 7, with 18 bases in between. This CDR3 is built from 16 residues. Germline V gene lookup returns CDR1 MNHEY and CDR2 SVGEGT. The CDR3 is CASSYSGTVGTYEAFF. The DNA for the CDR3 is TGTGCCAGCAGTTACTCCGGGACGGTAGGAACCTATGAAGCTTTCTTT.

V usage is TRBV5-1 and J usage is TRBJ2-1; D may correspond to TRBD1 or TRBD2 (5 bases each). From germline, CDR1 is SGHRS and CDR2 YFSETQ. Trimming stripped 3 bases from V and 7 bases from J, with 17 bases between. This CDR3 spans 15 amino acids. In DNA form, the CDR3 reads TGCGCCAGCAGCTGGGGAGTGACCAGGGATAATGAGCAGTTCTTC. This encodes CASSWGVTRDNEQFF.

This clonotype was seen more than once but under ten times. The gene calls are TRBV7-8 and TRBJ2-2; 8 nucleotides match TRBD1. With 4 bases clipped from V and 7 bases from J, the junction kept 8 bases outside the gene matches. Germline-derived CDR1 and CDR2 are SGHVS and FQNEAQ. The CDR3 is 15 residues long. Here the CDR3 reads CASSSDGQGGGELFF. The CDR3 DNA is TGTGCCAGCAGCTCGGATGGACAGGGCGGCGGGGAGCTGTTTTTT.

The chain is built from TRBV7-3 and TRBJ2-5; TRBD2 is a possible D gene (5 bases). This CDR3 is built from 14 residues. Germline CDR1 and CDR2: SGHTA and FQGTGA. Deletions cut 5 bases from V and 7 bases from J, with 17 bases between. CDR3 nucleotides: TGTGCCAGCAGCCCAACTAGTCTCCCGGGGACCCAGTACTTC. It translates to CASSPTSLPGTQYF. Supplemented by reference TRBV7-3 and TRBJ2-5, the full variable domain reads GAGVSQTPSNKVTEKGKYVELRCDPISGHTALYWYRQSLGQGPEFLIYFQGTGAADDSGLPNDRFFAVRPEGSVSTLKIQRTERGDSAVYLCASSPTSLPGTQYFGPGTRLLVL.

This clonotype showed up just once. The chain uses TRBV2 and TRBJ1-2, with 7 bases fitting TRBD1. The CDR3 is made up of 13 amino acids. The trim removed 6 bases at V and 3 bases at J, leaving 4 bases unmatched. Germline-derived CDR1 and CDR2 are SNHLY and FYNNEI. This chain's CDR3 is CASRLGTDYGYTF. In DNA, the CDR3 is TGTGCCAGCAGGCTTGGGACAGACTATGGCTACACCTTC.

The chain combines TRBV7-2 with TRBJ1-3, with D possibly matching TRBD1 (5 bases). Trimming left V 0 bases short and J 0 bases short, with 9 bases between. CDR1 and CDR2 from the germline V gene are SGHTA and FQGNSA. The CDR3 contains 16 residues. CDR3 coding DNA: TGTGCCAGCAGCTTAGCGGGGGGTAACTCTGGAAACACCATATATTTT. Translating it yields CASSLAGGNSGNTIYF.

This clonotype was counted at least ten times. The V and J genes are TRBV5-1 and TRBJ2-7; D perhaps matches TRBD1 (6 bases). Trimming removed 0 bases at V and 7 bases at J, with 20 bases between. Germline V gives CDR1 SGHRS, CDR2 YFSETQ. The CDR3 runs to 16 residues. The DNA for the CDR3 is TGCGCCAGCAGCTTGGGGGCGGCAGGGGCGGCAGGTGAGCAGTACTTC. Its protein product is CASSLGAAGAAGEQYF.

This clonotype was counted many times. The chain employs TRBV6-5 and TRBJ2-4; a weak D match, TRBD1 (7 bases). This CDR3 has 16 amino acids. V was pared by 6 bases and J by 1 base, with 16 bases between. Germline V gene sequence: CDR1 MNHEY, CDR2 SVGAGI. In nucleotides, the CDR3 is TGTGCCAGCAGGCCCACGACAGGGAGGGCCAAAAACATTCAGTACTTC. It specifies CASRPTTGRAKNIQYF.

This clonotype has a count of ten or more. CDR3 amino acids: CASSQSAGVGTGELFF. CDR3 DNA sequence: TGTGCCAGCAGCCAATCGGCAGGGGTGGGCACCGGGGAGCTGTTTTTT. The rearrangement uses TRBV3-1 and TRBJ2-2, with a tentative D call TRBD1 (6 bases). Germline values: CDR1 LGHDT, CDR2 YNNKEL (reference sequence). This CDR3 has 16 amino acids. V lost 2 bases and J lost 4, with 14 bases in between.

The chain recombines TRBV28 with TRBJ2-1; 7 nucleotides line up with TRBD2. In germline, CDR1 is MDHEN, CDR2 SYDVKM. The CDR3 is made up of 16 amino acids. Losses at the gene ends were 4 bases for V and 3 bases for J; bases not matched to a gene: 9. The DNA of the CDR3 is TGTGCCAGCAGTTGGTACCGAGCGGGGAACTACAATGAGCAGTTCTTC. Its protein product is CASSWYRAGNYNEQFF.

The sample holds many counts of this clonotype. The chain uses TRBV28 and TRBJ2-2; D call uncertain. Deletions cut 3 bases from V and 0 bases from J, with 8 bases between. Germline values: CDR1 MDHEN, CDR2 SYDVKM. The CDR3 is 15 residues long. CDR3 amino acids: CASSFSAPNTGELFF. In DNA, the CDR3 is TGTGCCAGCAGTTTTAGTGCTCCGAACACCGGGGAGCTGTTTTTT.

This clonotype has more than one count but fewer than ten. This rearrangement joins TRBV28 to TRBJ2-2; D might be TRBD1 (6 bases). Germline-derived CDR1 and CDR2 are MDHEN and SYDVKM. V dropped 8 bases and J dropped 5 bases, with 9 bases sitting between them. This CDR3 comprises 12 residues. CDR3 DNA sequence: TGTGCCAGCTTAAGGGGGACCGGGGAGCTGTTTTTT. This gives the protein CASLRGTGELFF.

This clonotype occurred many times. The rearrangement links TRBV6-2 or TRBV6-3 to TRBJ2-3; 12 positions agree with TRBD2. The CDR3 sequence is 16 residues long. Germline assignment: CDR1 MNHEY and CDR2 SVGEGT. V shed 6 bases and J 1 base; nucleotides not matched to a gene: 5. CDR3 amino acids: CASSRTSGEGTDTQYF. The CDR3 bases are TGTGCCAGCAGCAGGACTAGCGGGGAAGGCACAGATACGCAGTATTTT.

At least ten counts were recorded for this clonotype. V usage is TRBV7-2 and J usage is TRBJ2-5; D might be TRBD2 (6 bases). In germline, CDR1 is SGHTA, CDR2 FQGNSA. Trimming took off 5 bases at V and 4 bases at J, with 20 bases between the two ends. This CDR3 region has 16 residues. CDR3: CASSAGRPRNRETQYF. Written as DNA, the CDR3 is TGTGCCAGCAGCGCGGGACGGCCCCGCAACCGAGAGACCCAGTACTTC.

This clonotype was picked up a small number of times. V and J are TRBV19 and TRBJ2-6; TRBD1 matches at 7 bases. Per the germline V gene, CDR1 is LNHDA and CDR2 is SQIVND (reference sequence). The CDR3 loop spans 17 amino acids. V was clipped by 7 bases and J by 0 bases; unmatched bases: 9. The CDR3, as DNA: TGTGCCAGTACTGAACAGGGGTCCATCTCTGGGGCCAACGTCCTGACTTTC. Translation: CASTEQGSISGANVLTF.

This chain uses TRBV20-1 with TRBJ1-5; D is unresolved. Per the germline V gene, CDR1 is DFQATT and CDR2 is SNEGSKA (reference sequence). Trimming took 2 bases from V and 4 from J, leaving 12 bases between them. The CDR3 has 14 residues. This CDR3 reads CSARYLQQNQPQHF. CDR3 DNA: TGCAGTGCTAGATATCTCCAGCAAAATCAGCCCCAGCATTTT.

The chain couples TRBV6-5 to TRBJ1-4; 8 positions match TRBD1. The length of the CDR3 is 14 residues. V lost 6 bases and J lost 5; bases outside the gene matches: 5. Germline V gene sequence: CDR1 MNHEY, CDR2 SVGAGI. The CDR3 region is CASRSTGGNEKLFF. CDR3 nucleotides: TGTGCCAGCAGGTCAACAGGGGGAAATGAAAAACTGTTTTTT.

The sample holds many counts of this clonotype. The rearrangement joins TRBV18 to TRBJ2-5; D is uncertain. Per the germline V gene, CDR1 is KGHSH and CDR2 is LQKENI. V lost 4 bases, J lost 1 base, and 10 bases lay in between. The CDR3 spans 14 residues. The CDR3 DNA follows: TGTGCCAGCTCACTCAGCCAGATCCAAGAGACCCAGTACTTC. This codes for CASSLSQIQETQYF.

The chain recombines TRBV2 with TRBJ1-6; the match to TRBD1 covers 7 bases. This CDR3 contains 14 residues. V shed 4 bases, J shed 7 bases, and the junction held 4 bases outside the gene matches. From germline, CDR1 is SNHLY and CDR2 FYNNEI. Here the CDR3 reads CASSVLGQNSPLHF. The CDR3 region has the DNA TGTGCCAGCAGTGTTTTGGGACAGAATTCACCCCTCCACTTT.

The gene calls are TRBV10-3 and TRBJ2-3; 9 nucleotides match TRBD2. CDR1 is ENHRY and CDR2 is SYGVKD in the germline V gene. The ends lost 5 bases at V and 4 bases at J; junction bases unmatched: 4. The CDR3 covers 14 residues. Written as DNA, the CDR3 is TGTGCCATCAGTCCGGGACTAGCAGCAGATACGCAGTATTTT. Amino acids: CAISPGLAADTQYF.

Ten or more counts support this clonotype. The chain is built from TRBV12-3 or TRBV12-4 and TRBJ2-7; 8 nucleotides line up with TRBD1. This CDR3 has 14 amino acids. V was pared by 5 bases and J by 4 bases, with 7 bases of the junction left unmatched. The CDR3 DNA sequence: TGTGCCAGCAGTCTTACAGGACAGGGTTACGAGCAGTACTTC. It specifies CASSLTGQGYEQYF.